Listed below are T cell receptor beta chains from one sample, sequenced in a study of cytomegalovirus exposure and HLA in healthy donors. Generated by immunoSEQ multiplex PCR, the TCRdb table keeps only in-frame clones and is missing some. The sample gives some 150,000 clones, 60% to 85% of which show up once; more than 3.5% is in the top ten. What was sequenced was PBMCs. These receptor sequences come from a man younger than 40 in good health and CMV-seropositive. CDR3s leave out the opening cysteine and the closing phenylalanine or tryptophan. Fields, in order: J gene, V gene, CDR3 protein.

TRBJ2-3,TRBV10-3,AISETSQQY
TRBJ1-1,TRBV7-9,ASSVLIGNTEAF
TRBJ2-3,TRBV11-2,ASSSLLETDTQY
TRBJ1-1,TRBV27,ASKPWGVDMNTEAF
TRBJ2-7,TRBV29-1,SVAGDTTYEQY
TRBJ2-7,TRBV21-1,ASTTYEQY
TRBJ2-7,TRBV11-2,ASSLEVWGTSAPYEQY
TRBJ1-5,TRBV4-1,ASSQVDQPQH
TRBJ2-1,TRBV18,ASSVMDRRGYNEQF
TRBJ2-7,TRBV10-3,AISAAGTYEQY
TRBJ1-2,TRBV5-1,ASSLEGAYGYT
TRBJ2-5,TRBV4-1,ASSHATAQGGETQY
TRBJ1-2,TRBV28,ASSPRVRGPDGYT
TRBJ1-1,TRBV7-9,SGNRVRTEAF
TRBJ1-4,TRBV2,ASRRTGGEKLF
TRBJ1-6,TRBV5-1,ASSLEGQFDSPLH
TRBJ2-7,TRBV7-9,ASSLTGLGFTYEQY
TRBJ1-5,TRBV5-6,ASSLAGGAYQPQH
TRBJ1-6,TRBV2,ASRKGQGHSPLH
TRBJ2-2,TRBV6-1,ASLRGDTGELF
TRBJ2-3,TRBV28,ASSPGQGRTDTQY
TRBJ2-5,TRBV6-5,ASRKGGKQETQY
TRBJ2-3,TRBV28,ASSFQDNTDTQY
TRBJ2-5,TRBV6-5,ASSYGTGDGETQY
TRBJ2-5,TRBV5-6,ASSLRTGGLQETQY
TRBJ2-5,TRBV5-8,ASSQRVVQETQY
TRBJ1-6,TRBV28,ASSLDTNSPLH
TRBJ2-7,TRBV2,ASSEQGNQYEQY
TRBJ1-6,TRBV28,ASSPPTAGVGSPLH
TRBJ2-7,TRBV7-2,ASSPAAFLSYEQY
TRBJ1-5,TRBV6-5,ASRPQRNQPQH
TRBJ2-5,TRBV6-5,ASRVTGGQETQY
TRBJ1-2,TRBV4-1,ASLRNRGAQSYGYT
TRBJ1-2,TRBV19,ASSIGPGIRVGYT
TRBJ2-7,TRBV7-9,ASSRTPSHPDEQY
NA,TRBV5-1,ASSLTGTAHSPYEQY
TRBJ1-1,TRBV7-9,ASSSNQQGVFAEAF
TRBJ2-7,TRBV6-1,ASSEQDLGYEQY
TRBJ2-7,TRBV6-5,ASSPFDSYEQY
TRBJ2-5,TRBV7-6,ASSNRLAGDQETQY
TRBJ1-2,TRBV30,AWSVNPVSYT
TRBJ2-5,TRBV15,ATSRGGVAGGTQETQY
TRBJ2-5,TRBV2,ASSGDREETQY
TRBJ1-4,TRBV7-9,ASSSSGSEKLF
TRBJ2-1,TRBV7-2,ASSLGLADAYNEQF
TRBJ1-5,TRBV5-6,ASSFLGQGATQPQH
TRBJ2-3,TRBV5-1,ASSLGIYRGAITDTQY
TRBJ2-7,TRBV27,ASSLDRVSSEQY
TRBJ2-1,TRBV7-2,ASGPQTNFGGEQF
TRBJ2-2,TRBV9,ASSESGGAIGELF